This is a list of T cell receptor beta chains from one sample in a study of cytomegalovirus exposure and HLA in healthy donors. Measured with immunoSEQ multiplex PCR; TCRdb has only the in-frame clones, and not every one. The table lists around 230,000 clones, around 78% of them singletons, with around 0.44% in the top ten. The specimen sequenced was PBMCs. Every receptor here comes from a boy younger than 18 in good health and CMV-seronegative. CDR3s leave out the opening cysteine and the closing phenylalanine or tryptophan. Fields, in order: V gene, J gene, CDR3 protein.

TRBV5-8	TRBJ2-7	ASTPFSGEQY
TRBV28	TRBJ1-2	ASSSTNYGYT
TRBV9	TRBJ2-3	ASSVEQGTLSTDTQY
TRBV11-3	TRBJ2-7	ASSLGEGSKY
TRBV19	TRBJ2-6	ASSPPAGANVLT
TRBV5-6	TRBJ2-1	ASSLEAGTYNEQF
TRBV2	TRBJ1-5	ASSEALMGHSGYQPQH
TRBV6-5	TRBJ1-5	ASSRKGIRQPQH
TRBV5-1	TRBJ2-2	ASSLEAAGGLGELF
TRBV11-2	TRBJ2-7	ASSFLHEQY
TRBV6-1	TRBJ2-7	ASSEALDSAYEQY
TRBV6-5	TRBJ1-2	ASRSTGYFLGGYT
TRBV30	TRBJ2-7	AWSWSGGIYEQY
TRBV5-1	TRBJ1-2	ASSWTQAYGYT
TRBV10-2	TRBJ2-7	ASSRASGRWYEQY
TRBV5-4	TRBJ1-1	ASSLARTGALNTEAF
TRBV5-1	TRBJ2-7	ASSPVPGYEQY
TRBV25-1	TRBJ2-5	ASSEFLSGQGSETQY
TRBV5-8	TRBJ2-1	ASSLLWQRGEQF
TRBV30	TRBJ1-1	AWGGLGQLNTEAF
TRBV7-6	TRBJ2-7	ASSWGQGYAEQY
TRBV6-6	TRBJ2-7	ASSWEGGRSEQY
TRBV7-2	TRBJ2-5	ASSRWTASRGTQY
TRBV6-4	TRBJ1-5	ASRTGQD
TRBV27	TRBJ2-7	ASSAIIAGGLYEQY
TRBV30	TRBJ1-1	AWSLGTMNTEAF
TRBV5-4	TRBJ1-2	ASSSTGTGYGYT
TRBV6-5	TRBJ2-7	ASSRPGQGYEQY
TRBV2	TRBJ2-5	ASKGYQETQY
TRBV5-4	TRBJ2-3	ASSLAPITSGGIIYTQY
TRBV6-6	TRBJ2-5	ASSYSLGRETQY
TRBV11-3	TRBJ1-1	ASSFESHPTTEAF
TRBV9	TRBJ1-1	ASSVALEPRFNTEAF
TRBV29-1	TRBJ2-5	SVLGGEETQY
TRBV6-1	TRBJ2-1	ASSPTTSLSNEQF
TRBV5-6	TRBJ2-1	ASSERGYNEQF
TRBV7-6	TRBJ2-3	ASSFRRADTQY
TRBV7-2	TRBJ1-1	ASSFRPRGYTEAF
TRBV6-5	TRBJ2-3	ASIGTGTDTQY
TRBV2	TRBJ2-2	ARDRDIQDRGRKNTGELF
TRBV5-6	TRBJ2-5	ASSYRTGGVETQY
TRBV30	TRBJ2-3	AWSELAGGTDTQY
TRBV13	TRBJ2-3	ASSLKLAGGPDTQY
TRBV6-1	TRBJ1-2	ASSEVGVYGYT
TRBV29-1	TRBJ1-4	SVALTGGREKLF
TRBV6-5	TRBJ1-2	ASREQGQIYYYT
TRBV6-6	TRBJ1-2	ASSYPGHPNYGYT
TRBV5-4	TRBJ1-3	ASSLDLRSDTIY
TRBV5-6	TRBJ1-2	ASSPTRQGAGGYT
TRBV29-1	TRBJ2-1	SASGTGAYNEQF
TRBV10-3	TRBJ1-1	AISDSVVNTEAF
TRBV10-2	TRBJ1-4	ASSHGGAGEKLF
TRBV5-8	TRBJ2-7	ASSLRDSSAYEQY